Below, 12 T cell receptor beta chains from the same sample are listed, as sequenced in a study of blood T cell repertoires in COVID-19. The data were produced by immunoSEQ multiplex PCR, yet TCRdb's version contains in-frame clones alone and is incomplete. This table holds 140,000 or so clones, around nine tenths found once. Sequenced sample: peripheral blood. These receptors all come from a man aged 55 to 69 with active or convalescent COVID-19.

The chain links TRBV4-1 to TRBJ2-1; 9 bases line up with TRBD2. Losses at the gene ends were 1 base for V and 12 bases for J; bases not matched to a gene: 13. Germline V gene data show CDR1 as MGHRA and CDR2 as YSYEKL. The CDR3 spans 16 residues. CDR3 in amino acids: CASSQGMAAGGPRQFF. CDR3 bases: TGCGCCAGCAGCCAAGGAATGGCGGCGGGAGGGCCACGGCAGTTCTTC.

The rearrangement joins TRBV4-1 to TRBJ2-5; TRBD2 agrees at 10 bases. Germline trimming cut 0 bases from V and 5 bases from J; bases unmatched to any gene: 12. The germline V gene has CDR1 MGHRA and CDR2 YSYEKL. The CDR3 totals 18 residues. In DNA, the CDR3 is TGCGCCAGCAGCCAAGATCGGGTAGCGGGAGGAGGGGGTGAGACCCAGTACTTC. Protein: CASSQDRVAGGGGETQYF.

The chain has TRBV11-2 and TRBJ1-4; D uncertain. Per the germline V gene, CDR1 is SGHAT and CDR2 is FQNNGV. This CDR3 region has 16 residues. The ends were cut back, 0 bases at V and 0 bases at J, with 8 bases in the middle. Here the CDR3 DNA reads TGTGCCAGCAGCTTAGATCTCCGGGCAACTAATGAAAAACTGTTTTTT. Encoded protein: CASSLDLRATNEKLFF.

The genes are TRBV10-3 and TRBJ2-1; TRBD2 aligns across 10 bases. V gave up 5 bases and J gave up 8 bases; unmatched junction bases: 6. The CDR3 runs to 14 residues. Germline V CDR1 and CDR2: ENHRY, SYGVKD. The DNA for the CDR3 is TGTGCCATCAGTAGCGGGAGGGCCGGGGATGAGCAGTTCTTC. Residues: CAISSGRAGDEQFF.

This clone was seen more than once but under ten times. The chain carries TRBV6-1 and TRBJ2-7, with TRBD1 as a possible D gene (6 bases). The germline gives CDR1 MNHNS, CDR2 SASEGT. The CDR3 loop spans 16 amino acids. V shed 2 bases and J shed 1 base, with 15 bases lying between them. The CDR3, as DNA: TGTGCCAGCAGTGAAAAGTATAGGCAGGGGTCCTACGAGCAGTACTTC. Protein product: CASSEKYRQGSYEQYF.

The chain links TRBV5-1 to TRBJ2-2; 12 bases fit TRBD2. Germline V lookup: CDR1 SGHRS, CDR2 YFSETQ. The CDR3 is 18 amino acids. With V trimmed by 0 bases and J by 0 bases, 3 bases remained unmatched. The CDR3 region is CASSLGLAGGTNTGELFF. The CDR3 DNA reads TGCGCCAGCAGCTTGGGCCTAGCGGGAGGGACGAACACCGGGGAGCTGTTTTTT.

The gene calls are TRBV7-8 and TRBJ1-3; TRBD1 aligns across 9 bases. Germline values: CDR1 SGHVS, CDR2 FQNEAQ. The CDR3 covers 15 residues. V was pared by 6 bases and J by 4 bases, with 7 bases of the junction left unmatched. The CDR3: CASSTGTGSGNTIYF. CDR3 DNA sequence: TGTGCCAGCAGTACCGGGACAGGGTCGGGAAACACCATATATTTT. Combining the CDR3 with reference TRBV7-8 and TRBJ1-3 gives the whole variable domain GAGVSQSPRYKVAKRGQDVALRCDPISGHVSLFWYQQALGQGPEFLTYFQNEAQLDKSGLPSDRFFAERPEGSVSTLKIQRTQQEDSAVYLCASSTGTGSGNTIYFGEGSWLTVV.

The chain is built from TRBV2 and TRBJ2-7; no firm D call. The germline gives CDR1 SNHLY, CDR2 FYNNEI. Trimming shortened V by 4 bases and J by 3 bases, and 10 bases separated the two germline ends. This CDR3 region has 13 residues. CDR3 region: CASSGLSVYEQYF. DNA of the CDR3: TGTGCCAGCAGTGGACTCTCGGTCTACGAGCAGTACTTC.

The V and J genes are TRBV5-1 and TRBJ2-3; possible D gene TRBD2, 5 bases. CDR3 size: 16 residues. From germline, CDR1 is SGHRS and CDR2 YFSETQ. The germline V and J ends were trimmed by 4 bases and 0 bases, with 15 bases remaining between them. The CDR3 DNA sequence: TGCGCCAGCAGCCCTGCACGAGGGCCTAGCACAGATACGCAGTATTTT. It codes for CASSPARGPSTDTQYF.

This clone was picked up one time. The gene calls are TRBV18 and TRBJ1-3; D is uncertain. CDR1 is KGHSH, CDR2 LQKENI, per germline. V shed 3 bases and J shed 0 bases, with 9 bases lying between them. CDR3 size: 15 residues. CDR3 loop: CASSPGQLSGNTIYF. The DNA of the CDR3 is TGTGCCAGCTCACCTGGGCAGCTCTCTGGAAACACCATATATTTT.

CDR3 in amino acids: CASSFSRPQETQYF. DNA for the CDR3: TGCGCCAGCAGCTTCTCGAGGCCCCAGGAGACCCAGTACTTC. The V gene is TRBV5-1, the J gene TRBJ2-5, with no clear D. Germline CDR1 is SGHRS and CDR2 is YFSETQ. V shed 2 bases and J shed 5 bases, with 13 bases lying between them. The CDR3 runs to 14 residues.

This clone was seen more than once but under ten times. The J gene is TRBJ2-3, the V gene TRBV13; 12 nucleotides align to TRBD2. From germline, CDR1 is PRHDT and CDR2 FYEKMQ (reference sequence). The trim removed 5 bases at V and 2 bases at J, leaving 5 bases unmatched. This CDR3 comprises 16 residues. This CDR3 reads CASSGRTSGDTDTQYF. CDR3 sequence (DNA): TGTGCCAGCAGCGGACGGACTAGCGGGGACACAGATACGCAGTATTTT.